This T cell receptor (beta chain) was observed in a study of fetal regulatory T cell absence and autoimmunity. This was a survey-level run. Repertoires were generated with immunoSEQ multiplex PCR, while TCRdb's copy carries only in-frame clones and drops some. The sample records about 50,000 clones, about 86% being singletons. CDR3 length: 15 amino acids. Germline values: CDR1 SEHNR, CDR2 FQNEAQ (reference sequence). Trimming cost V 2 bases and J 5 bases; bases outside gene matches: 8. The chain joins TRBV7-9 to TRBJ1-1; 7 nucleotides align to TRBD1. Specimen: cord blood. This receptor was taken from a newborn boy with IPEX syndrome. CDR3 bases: TGTGCCAGCAGCTTATCCACAGGGGCGAGAACTGAAGCTTTCTTT. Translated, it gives CASSLSTGARTEAFF.